The clone carrying this T cell receptor beta chain was observed a handful of times. Its antigen is currently unknown. This entry belongs to a study of blood T cells in healthy people across ages. Broader study findings: Without sorted subsets, naive and antigen-experienced compartments could not be conclusively compared. Naive T cell percentage strongly correlated with TCR beta diversity.

For the second PCR, which ran for roughly 6 to 12 cycles, a sample-barcoded 5' primer and a J-beta primer mix were used. From the 5' RACE reads, TCRdb called clonotypes with MiXCR, one entry per CDR3 protein. The sample consists of around 1.5 million distinct CDR3 sequences, 42% of them appearing once. Germline V gene data show CDR1 as KGHSH and CDR2 as LQKENI. CDR3 length: 14 amino acids. V lost 2 bases and J lost 6, with 13 bases in between. The clonotype originates from a woman aged 18-29 years in good health. Sequencing was carried out using blood. V is TRBV18 and J is TRBJ1-2; TRBD1 might be the D (5 bases). DNA of the CDR3: TGTGCCAGCTCACCAGGGGCAGGGCCCCATGGCTACACCTTC. It codes for CASSPGAGPHGYTF.